The 12 T cell receptor beta chains in this list originate from one sample, sequenced in a study of cytomegalovirus exposure and HLA in healthy donors. The PCR employed 60 Vbeta primers together with 13 Jbeta primers. The data were produced by immunoSEQ multiplex PCR, yet TCRdb's version contains in-frame clones alone and is incomplete. The sample lists some 250,000 clones, roughly 87% seen once, with 5% to 6% in the top ten. Sequencing was performed on PBMCs. The receptor set was obtained from a woman in her 40s in good health and CMV-seropositive.

This clone was picked up one time. This chain joins TRBV30 and TRBJ1-1; tentative D call: TRBD1 (5 bases). CDR1 is GTSNPN and CDR2 is SVGIG in the germline V gene (reference sequence). The CDR3 has 13 residues. V lost 0 bases and J lost 7, with 12 bases in between. The DNA for the CDR3 is TGTGCCTGGAGTGTAAGACAGCCATTTGAAGCTTTCTTT. The encoded protein is CAWSVRQPFEAFF.

With respect to this clone: This specimen includes other DNA sequences encoding the same CDR3. V usage is TRBV9 and J usage is TRBJ2-7; D possibly corresponds to TRBD2 (6 bases). Trimming left V 4 bases short and J 4 bases short, with 9 bases between. CDR3 length: 12 amino acids. Germline V lookup: CDR1 SGDLS, CDR2 YYNGEE. CDR3 DNA sequence: TGTGCCAGCAGCCCCGGGGGTTACGAGCAGTACTTC. Its translation: CASSPGGYEQYF.

This clone was counted a few times. The V and J genes are TRBV5-1 and TRBJ1-2; 9 nucleotides agree with TRBD1. The J segment lost 6 bases and the V segment lost 6 bases, leaving 6 bases of the junction unmatched. Germline V gene lookup returns CDR1 SGHRS and CDR2 YFSETQ. The CDR3 is made up of 13 amino acids. The CDR3 here is CASKGDRVDGYTF. The CDR3 DNA follows: TGCGCCAGCAAGGGGGACAGGGTGGATGGCTACACCTTC.

The rearrangement uses TRBV9 and TRBJ2-5; TRBD2 aligns across 9 bases. The CDR3 has 17 residues. V was pared by 4 bases and J by 0 bases, with 10 bases of the junction left unmatched. The V gene's germline CDR1 is SGDLS and CDR2 YYNGEE. The CDR3 sequence: CASSTQREAGYQETQYF. The CDR3 DNA follows: TGTGCCAGCAGCACACAGCGGGAGGCGGGTTACCAAGAGACCCAGTACTTC.

The CDR3 sequence: CAAREGEKLFF. The CDR3 coding sequence is TGTGCCGCCCGGGAAGGCGAAAAACTGTTTTTT. This chain joins TRBV28 and TRBJ1-4; D not resolved. The CDR3 sequence is 11 residues long. Germline-derived CDR1 and CDR2 are MDHEN and SYDVKM. Between the trimmed V and J ends, which lost 11 bases and 8 bases, there was a span of 12 bases. Supplemented by reference TRBV28 and TRBJ1-4, the full variable domain reads DVKVTQSSRYLVKRTGEKVFLECVQDMDHENMFWYRQDPGLGLRLIYFSYDVKMKEKGDIPEGYSVSREKKERFSLILESASTNQTSMYLCAAREGEKLFFGSGTQLSVL.

This clone occurred a few times. This rearrangement joins TRBV7-2 to TRBJ1-6; D remains unclear. This CDR3 is 15 amino acids long. Per the germline V gene, CDR1 is SGHTA and CDR2 is FQGNSA. V was pared by 1 base and J by 0 bases, with 4 bases between. The chain's CDR3 is CASSLGASYNSPLHF. The CDR3 nucleotides read TGTGCCAGCAGCTTAGGAGCCTCCTATAATTCACCCCTCCACTTT.

The genes are TRBV25-1 and TRBJ2-7; weak D call: TRBD1 (5 bases). The CDR3 spans 14 residues. V was pared by 3 bases and J by 2 bases, with 11 bases between. CDR1 and CDR2 (germline): MGHDK, SYGVNS. The CDR3 DNA follows: TGTGCCAGCAGTGATGCAGGGCCCGCCTACGAGCAGTACTTC. This sequence encodes CASSDAGPAYEQYF.

J is TRBJ2-7 and V is TRBV7-2; 9 bases are shared with TRBD1. J was trimmed by 5 bases and V by 4 bases; bases with no gene match: 3. Germline V gene lookup returns CDR1 SGHTA and CDR2 FQGNSA. CDR3 length: 13 residues. The CDR3 loop is CASSWDRVNEQYF. The DNA for the CDR3 is TGTGCCAGCAGCTGGGACAGGGTGAACGAGCAGTACTTC.

The gene calls are TRBV5-1 and TRBJ1-1; tentative D call: TRBD1 (5 bases). Germline-derived CDR1 and CDR2 are SGHRS and YFSETQ. Deletions cut 5 bases from V and 1 base from J, with 15 bases between. The CDR3 has 15 residues. The CDR3 protein is CASRPTTERNTEAFF. CDR3 coding DNA: TGCGCCAGCAGACCTACGACAGAAAGGAACACTGAAGCTTTCTTT.

The chain joins TRBV5-4 to TRBJ1-5, with a possible D match to TRBD1 (5 bases). CDR1 is SGHNT and CDR2 is YYREEE in the germline V gene (reference sequence). With 0 bases removed from V and 3 bases from J, the gap between germline ends came to 7 bases. The CDR3 totals 14 residues. CDR3 region: CASSLDRTNQPQHF. DNA of the CDR3: TGTGCCAGCAGCTTGGACAGGACCAATCAGCCCCAGCATTTT.

This sequence joins TRBV7-2 and TRBJ2-5; a possible D gene is TRBD2 (5 bases). The germline gives CDR1 SGHTA, CDR2 FQGNSA. V lost 4 bases and J 1 base, leaving 7 bases between the germline ends. This CDR3 region has 13 residues. The CDR3 reads CASSSRAQETQYF. The CDR3 bases are TGTGCCAGCAGCTCGAGGGCCCAAGAGACCCAGTACTTC.

In regard to this clone: Other DNA sequences from this sample encode an identical CDR3 as well. This sequence joins TRBV7-6 and TRBJ1-6; TRBD1 aligns across 7 bases. The V gene end was trimmed by 5 bases and the J gene end by 13 bases; junction bases not matched to a gene: 14. Looked up from germline, CDR1 is SGHVS and CDR2 is FNYEAQ. The CDR3 covers 15 residues. CDR3 DNA sequence: TGTGCCAGCAGCAGGGAAGACAGGGTGGGCGCCCCCCTCCACTTT. Amino acids: CASSREDRVGAPLHF. The full variable domain, completed using reference TRBV7-6 and TRBJ1-6, is GAGVSQSPRYKVTKRGQDVALRCDPISGHVSLYWYRQALGQGPEFLTYFNYEAQQDKSGLPNDRFSAERPEGSISTLTIQRTEQRDSAMYRCASSREDRVGAPLHFGNGTRLTVT.